This entry features one T cell receptor (beta chain) sequence. This sample stems from a study of blood T cell repertoires in COVID-19. The participants were between about 18 and 95 years old and came from some 25 US areas. The data were produced by immunoSEQ multiplex PCR, yet TCRdb's version contains in-frame clones alone and is incomplete. The sample yields approximately 210,000 clones, 81% seen once. The CDR3 loop spans 14 amino acids. With 4 bases clipped from V and 2 bases from J, the junction kept 3 bases outside the gene matches. Germline V gene lookup returns CDR1 SEHNR and CDR2 FQNEAQ (reference sequence).

The clonotype comes from a woman in her 50s with acute COVID-19. The source material was PBMCs or T cells enriched from blood (not recorded which). V usage is TRBV7-9 and J usage is TRBJ1-2; 8 positions match TRBD1. CDR3 nucleotide sequence: TGTGCCAGCAGCTCACAGGGGGAGAACTATGGCTACACCTTC. Translating gives CASSSQGENYGYTF.